This entry concerns a single T cell receptor beta chain. The entry originates in a study of blood T cell repertoires in COVID-19. Sequencing was performed with immunoSEQ multiplex PCR; in TCRdb, only in-frame clones are kept and a portion is missing. In the table there are 130,000 or so clones, around 85% of which are singletons. The CDR3 has 18 residues. J lost 2 bases, V lost 4 bases, and 8 bases had no gene match. CDR1 is LGHDT and CDR2 is YNNKEL in the germline V gene (reference sequence). J is TRBJ2-3 and V is TRBV3-1 (or the pseudogene TRBV3-2), with TRBD2 matching 14 bases. This clonotype was sampled from a woman aged 80 or over with acute or convalescent COVID-19. The sequenced sample was peripheral blood. This CDR3 reads CASSPGGTSGGYTDTQYF. The CDR3 DNA reads as TGTGCCAGCAGCCCCGGGGGGACTAGCGGGGGATACACAGATACGCAGTATTTT.